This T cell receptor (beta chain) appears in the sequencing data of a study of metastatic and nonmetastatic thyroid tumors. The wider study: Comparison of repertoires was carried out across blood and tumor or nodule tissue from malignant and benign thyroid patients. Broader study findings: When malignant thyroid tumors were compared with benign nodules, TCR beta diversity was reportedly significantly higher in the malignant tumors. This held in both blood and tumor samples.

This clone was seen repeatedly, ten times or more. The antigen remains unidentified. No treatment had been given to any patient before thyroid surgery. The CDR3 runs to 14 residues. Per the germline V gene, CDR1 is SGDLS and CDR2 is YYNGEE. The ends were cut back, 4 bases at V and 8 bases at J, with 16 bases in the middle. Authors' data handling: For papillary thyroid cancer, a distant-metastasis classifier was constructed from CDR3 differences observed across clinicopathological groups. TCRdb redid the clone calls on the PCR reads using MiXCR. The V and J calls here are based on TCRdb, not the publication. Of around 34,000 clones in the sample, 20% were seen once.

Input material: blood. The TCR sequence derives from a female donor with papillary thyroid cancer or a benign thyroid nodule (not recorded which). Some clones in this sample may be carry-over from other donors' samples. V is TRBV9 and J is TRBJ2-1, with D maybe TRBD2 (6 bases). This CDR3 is CASSTPTSNDEQFF. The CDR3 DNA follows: TGTGCCAGCAGCACCCCGACTAGTAATGATGAGCAGTTCTTC.